This T cell receptor beta chain was sequenced in a study of cytomegalovirus exposure and HLA in healthy donors. General observations from the study: Being indistinguishable, some V segments were excluded, TRBV6-2 and TRBV6-3 among them. The likely explanation for a cluster of highly shared sequence variants was sequencing artifact.

Comments on this clone: Antigen specificity is unknown.

PCR employed 60 Vbeta and 13 Jbeta primers. This table comes from immunoSEQ multiplex PCR, and its TCRdb copy is limited to in-frame clones, with some not included. The sample lists more than 95,000 clones, roughly 80% occurring once. The germline V gene encodes CDR1 SGHNT and CDR2 YYREEE (reference sequence). The CDR3 is 14 amino acids. The ends were cut back, 0 bases at V and 3 bases at J, with 10 bases in the middle. V and J are TRBV5-4 and TRBJ2-7; TRBD1 might be the D (6 bases). Sequencing was done on a sample of PBMCs. The receptor's source is a woman aged 40 to 50 in good health and CMV-seropositive. CDR3 bases: TGTGCCAGCAGCTTGGGGGGGCCTCTCTACGAGCAGTACTTC. Protein: CASSLGGPLYEQYF.